Listed here are 10 T cell receptor beta chains from one sample, sequenced in a study of CD8+CD57+ T cells in acquired aplastic anemia. Profiling that covered TCR beta VDJ and CDR3 relied on genomic DNA as its template. TCRdb re-analysed the reads in MiXCR, keeping a single row per CDR3 protein. The repertoire consists of under 500,000 distinct CDR3 sequences, with more than 25% occurring once and the leading ten covering approximately 0.82%. An expansion of CD8+CD57+ cells by flow cytometry had been shown in patients chosen for sequencing. The sample was sorted CD4+, CD8+, or CD8+CD57+ T cells (not recorded which) from PBMCs. The receptors derive from a human donor with aplastic anemia.

Of note for this clonotype: At one boundary the junction diverges from the germline segment, which might be a read error. V usage is TRBV20-1 and J usage is TRBJ2-3; maybe TRBD2 (7 bases). Germline V gene data show CDR1 as DFQATT and CDR2 as SNEGSKA (reference sequence). The CDR3 has 17 residues. DNA for the CDR3: TGCAGTGCTAGACACATACGACCGGGGGGCTCCACAGATACGCGGTATTTT. Its protein product is CSARHIRPGGSTDTRYF.

At least ten counts were recorded for this clonotype. This chain links TRBV6-5 with TRBJ2-7; 7 bases align to TRBD1. J gave up 5 bases and V 2 bases, and 3 bases lay outside the gene matches. This CDR3 has 13 residues. Germline-derived CDR1 and CDR2 are MNHEY and SVGAGI. CDR3 DNA sequence: TGTGCCAGCAGTTACATACAGGGGAACGAGCAGTACTTC. Translating it yields CASSYIQGNEQYF.

This clonotype was recorded at least ten times. V gene TRBV7-9 combines with J gene TRBJ1-3, with D hard to call. CDR1 SEHNR and CDR2 FQNEAQ come from the germline V gene (reference sequence). V was pared by 7 bases and J by 4 bases, with 11 bases between. The CDR3 spans 13 residues. The CDR3 DNA sequence: TGTGCCAGCACCTCCACAGAGGGAAACACCATATATTTT. Amino acids: CASTSTEGNTIYF.

The sample holds many counts of this clonotype. The chain uses TRBV7-8 and TRBJ2-5; D ambiguous. Trimming removed 2 bases from V and 5 bases from J, with 6 bases in between. The CDR3 is made up of 12 amino acids. Germline V gene data show CDR1 as SGHVS and CDR2 as FQNEAQ. In DNA, the CDR3 is TGTGCCAGCAGCTTATTTTCGGAGACCCAGTACTTC. Protein sequence: CASSLFSETQYF.

This clonotype appeared many times. The CDR3: CASSQDQRGSYEQYF. Written as DNA, the CDR3 is TGCGCCAGCAGCCAAGATCAGAGAGGGAGCTACGAGCAGTACTTC. The J gene is TRBJ2-7, the V gene TRBV4-1, with a weak D call TRBD2 (5 bases). Germline-derived CDR1 and CDR2 are MGHRA and YSYEKL. Trimming shortened V by 0 bases and J by 3 bases, and 12 bases separated the two germline ends. This CDR3 has 15 residues.

This clonotype was seen many times. V usage is TRBV9 and J usage is TRBJ1-1; D unresolved. The CDR3 totals 13 residues. V dropped 0 bases and J dropped 1 base, with 4 bases sitting between them. Per germline, CDR1 SGDLS and CDR2 YYNGEE. The CDR3 DNA reads TGTGCCAGCAGCGTAGTACGGAACACTGAAGCTTTCTTT. Encoded protein: CASSVVRNTEAFF.

The chain couples TRBV11-1 to TRBJ2-7; 14 positions match TRBD2. Unmatched junction bases numbered 10, after V lost 1 base and J lost 5 bases. CDR3 length: 18 residues. Germline assignment: CDR1 SGHAT and CDR2 FQDESV (reference sequence). In nucleotides, the CDR3 is TGTGCCAGCAGCTTAGACCGGACTAGCGGGAGGCGTATCGACGAGCAGTACTTC. Translating gives CASSLDRTSGRRIDEQYF. Together with reference TRBV11-1 and TRBJ2-7, the CDR3 gives the full variable domain: EAEVAQSPRYKITEKSQAVAFWCDPISGHATLYWYRQILGQGPELLVQFQDESVVDDSQLPKDRFSAERLKGVDSTLKIQPAELGDSAMYLCASSLDRTSGRRIDEQYFGPGTRLTVT.

In this sample, this clonotype turned up once. The rearrangement joins TRBV2 to TRBJ1-2, with no clear D. V lost 3 bases, J lost 1 base, and 9 bases lay in between. CDR1 is SNHLY and CDR2 is FYNNEI in the germline V gene. CDR3 length: 14 residues. CDR3 in amino acids: CASSDWADNYGYTF. The CDR3 nucleotides are TGTGCCAGCAGTGACTGGGCCGATAACTATGGCTACACCTTC.

This clonotype was counted between two and nine times. This chain links TRBV6-5 with TRBJ2-3; D is possibly TRBD1 or TRBD2 (5 bases each). Between the trimmed V and J ends, which lost 1 base and 2 bases, there was a span of 7 bases. Looked up from germline, CDR1 is MNHEY and CDR2 is SVGAGI. The CDR3 loop spans 14 amino acids. Here the CDR3 reads CASSYWGNTDTQYF. CDR3 bases: TGTGCCAGCAGTTACTGGGGGAACACAGATACGCAGTATTTT.

For this clonotype: Since no conserved phenylalanine or tryptophan closes the CDR3, a read error is the likely cause. This rearrangement joins TRBV20-1 to TRBJ2-7, with D possibly TRBD2 on 6 matching bases. The V gene's germline CDR1 is DFQATT and CDR2 SNEGSKA (reference sequence). The V gene lost 5 bases and the J gene lost 3 bases, with 23 bases spanning the gap. The CDR3 is 16 residues long. CDR3 loop: CSAPPIAAAPNYEQYS. CDR3 DNA sequence: TGCAGTGCTCCCCCGATAGCGGCCGCTCCCAACTACGAGCAGTACTCC.